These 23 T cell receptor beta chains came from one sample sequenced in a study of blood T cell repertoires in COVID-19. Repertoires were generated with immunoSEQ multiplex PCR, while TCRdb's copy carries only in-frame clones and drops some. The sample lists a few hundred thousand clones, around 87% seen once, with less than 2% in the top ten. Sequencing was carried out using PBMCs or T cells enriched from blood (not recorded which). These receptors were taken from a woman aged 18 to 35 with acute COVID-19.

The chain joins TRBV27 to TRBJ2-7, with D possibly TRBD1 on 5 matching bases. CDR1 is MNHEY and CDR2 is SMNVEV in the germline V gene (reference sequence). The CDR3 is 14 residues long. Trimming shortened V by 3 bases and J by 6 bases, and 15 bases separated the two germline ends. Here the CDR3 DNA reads TGTGCCAGCAGTTTTACCCAGACGACAGCCGAGCAGTACTTC. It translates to CASSFTQTTAEQYF.

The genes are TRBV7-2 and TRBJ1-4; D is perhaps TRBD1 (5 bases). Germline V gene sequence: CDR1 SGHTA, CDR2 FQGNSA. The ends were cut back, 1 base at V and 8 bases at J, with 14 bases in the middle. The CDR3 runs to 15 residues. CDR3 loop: CASSLGQSQGEKLFF. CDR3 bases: TGTGCCAGCAGCTTAGGACAGAGCCAAGGGGAAAAACTGTTTTTT.

The CDR3 here is CASSLHPRGETQYF. CDR3 nucleotide sequence: TGTGCCAGCAGTTTACATCCCCGCGGGGAGACCCAGTACTTC. The chain joins TRBV28 to TRBJ2-5; a possible D gene is TRBD2 (5 bases). Looked up from germline, CDR1 is MDHEN and CDR2 is SYDVKM. The CDR3 has 14 residues. The V gene lost 2 bases and the J gene lost 5 bases, with 12 bases spanning the gap.

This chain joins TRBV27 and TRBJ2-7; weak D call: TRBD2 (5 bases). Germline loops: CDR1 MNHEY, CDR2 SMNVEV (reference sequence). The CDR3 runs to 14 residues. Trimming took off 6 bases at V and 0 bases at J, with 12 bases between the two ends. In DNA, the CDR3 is TGTGCCAGCAGGTCGGGATCCCACTCCTACGAGCAGTACTTC. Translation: CASRSGSHSYEQYF.

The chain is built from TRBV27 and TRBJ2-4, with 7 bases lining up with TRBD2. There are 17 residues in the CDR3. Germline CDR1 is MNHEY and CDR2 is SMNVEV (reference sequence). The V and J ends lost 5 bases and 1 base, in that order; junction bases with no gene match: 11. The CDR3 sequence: CASSPGSGESAKNIQYF. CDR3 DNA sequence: TGTGCCAGCAGTCCGGGGAGCGGGGAATCGGCCAAAAACATTCAGTACTTC.

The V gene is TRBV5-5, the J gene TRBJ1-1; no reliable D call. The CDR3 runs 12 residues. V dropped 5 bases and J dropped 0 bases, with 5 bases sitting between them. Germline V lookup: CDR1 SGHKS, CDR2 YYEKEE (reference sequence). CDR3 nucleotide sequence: TGTGCCAGCAGATCTCTGAACACTGAAGCTTTCTTT. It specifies CASRSLNTEAFF.

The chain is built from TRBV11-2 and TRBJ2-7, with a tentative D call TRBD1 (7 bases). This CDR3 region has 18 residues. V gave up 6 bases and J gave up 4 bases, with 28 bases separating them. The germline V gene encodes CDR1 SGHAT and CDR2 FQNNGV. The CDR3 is CASRTAPRQGGLVYEQYF. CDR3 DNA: TGTGCCAGCAGAACCGCCCCCCGACAGGGAGGTCTTGTGTACGAGCAGTACTTC.

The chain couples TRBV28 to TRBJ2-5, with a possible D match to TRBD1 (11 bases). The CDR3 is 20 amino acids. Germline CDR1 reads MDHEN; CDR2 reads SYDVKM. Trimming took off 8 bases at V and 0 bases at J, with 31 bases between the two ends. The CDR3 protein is CASGWTGGGLAGEDQETQYF. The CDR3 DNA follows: TGTGCCAGCGGCTGGACAGGGGGCGGTCTAGCGGGAGAGGACCAAGAGACCCAGTACTTC.

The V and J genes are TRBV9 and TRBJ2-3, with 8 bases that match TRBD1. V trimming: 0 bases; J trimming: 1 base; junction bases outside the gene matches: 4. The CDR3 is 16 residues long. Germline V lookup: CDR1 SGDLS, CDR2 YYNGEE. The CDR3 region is CASSVGRGLRTDTQYF. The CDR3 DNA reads TGTGCCAGCAGCGTAGGCAGGGGGCTTCGCACAGATACGCAGTATTTT.

In nucleotides, the CDR3 is TGTGCCAGCAGCCCCCTCTCTGGAAACACCATATATTTT. The encoded protein is CASSPLSGNTIYF. The rearrangement joins TRBV7-8 to TRBJ1-3; D remains unclear. Trimming removed 5 bases from V and 0 bases from J, with 5 bases in between. The length of the CDR3 is 13 residues. The germline CDR1 and CDR2 sequences are SGHVS and FQNEAQ.

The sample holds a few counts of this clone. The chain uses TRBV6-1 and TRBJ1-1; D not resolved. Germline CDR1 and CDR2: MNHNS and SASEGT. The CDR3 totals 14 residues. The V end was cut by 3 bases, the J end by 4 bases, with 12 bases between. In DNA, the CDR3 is TGTGCCAGCAGTGAGACCCCTAGCGGCACTGAAGCTTTCTTT. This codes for CASSETPSGTEAFF.

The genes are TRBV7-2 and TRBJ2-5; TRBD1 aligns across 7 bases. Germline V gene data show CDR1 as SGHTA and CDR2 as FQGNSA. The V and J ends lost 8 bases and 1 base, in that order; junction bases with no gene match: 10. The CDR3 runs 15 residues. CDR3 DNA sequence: TGTGCCAGCTCCAGGGGGAGCCGCTTCCAAGAGACCCAGTACTTC. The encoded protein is CASSRGSRFQETQYF.

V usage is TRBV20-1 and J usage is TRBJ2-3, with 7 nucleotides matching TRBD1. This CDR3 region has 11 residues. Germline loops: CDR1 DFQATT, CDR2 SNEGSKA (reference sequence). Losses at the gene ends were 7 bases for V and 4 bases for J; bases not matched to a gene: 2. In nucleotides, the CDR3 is TGCAGTGTAGGGGGCCCAGATACGCAGTATTTT. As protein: CSVGGPDTQYF.

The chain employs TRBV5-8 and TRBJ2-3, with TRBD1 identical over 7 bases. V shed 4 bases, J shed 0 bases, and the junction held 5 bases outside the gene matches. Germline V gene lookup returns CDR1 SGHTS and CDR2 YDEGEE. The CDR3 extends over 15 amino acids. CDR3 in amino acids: CASSLGQTSTDTQYF. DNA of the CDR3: TGTGCCAGCAGCCTGGGACAGACTAGCACAGATACGCAGTATTTT.

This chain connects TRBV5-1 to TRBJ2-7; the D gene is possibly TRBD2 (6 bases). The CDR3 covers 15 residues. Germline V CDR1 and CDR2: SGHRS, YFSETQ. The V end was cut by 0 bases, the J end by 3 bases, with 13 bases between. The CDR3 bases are TGCGCCAGCAGCTTGGGTGAATCAGCGGGCTACGAGCAGTACTTC. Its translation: CASSLGESAGYEQYF.

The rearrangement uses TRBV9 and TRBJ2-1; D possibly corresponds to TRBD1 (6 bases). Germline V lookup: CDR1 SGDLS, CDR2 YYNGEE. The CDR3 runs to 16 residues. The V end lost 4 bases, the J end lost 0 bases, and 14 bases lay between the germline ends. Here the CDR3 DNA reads TGTGCCAGCAGCCTAGACCTACAGGGCTCCTACAATGAGCAGTTCTTC. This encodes CASSLDLQGSYNEQFF. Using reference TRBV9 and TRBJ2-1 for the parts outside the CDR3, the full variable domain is DSGVTQTPKHLITATGQRVTLRCSPRSGDLSVYWYQQSLDQGLQFLIQYYNGEERAKGNILERFSAQQFPDLHSELNLSSLELGDSALYFCASSLDLQGSYNEQFFGPGTRLTVL.

The CDR3 here is CASSPPSSGAQTGELFF. The CDR3 coding sequence is TGTGCCAGCAGCCCCCCATCGAGCGGAGCTCAAACCGGGGAGCTGTTTTTT. The chain couples TRBV11-2 to TRBJ2-2, with D tentatively TRBD2 (5 bases). Trimming left V 5 bases short and J 5 bases short, with 21 bases between. Germline V gives CDR1 SGHAT, CDR2 FQNNGV. CDR3 length: 17 amino acids.

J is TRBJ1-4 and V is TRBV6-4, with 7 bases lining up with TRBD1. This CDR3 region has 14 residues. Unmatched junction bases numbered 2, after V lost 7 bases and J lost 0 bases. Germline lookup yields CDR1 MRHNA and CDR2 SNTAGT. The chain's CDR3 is CASKTGATNEKLFF. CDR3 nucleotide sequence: TGTGCCAGCAAAACAGGGGCAACTAATGAAAAACTGTTTTTT.

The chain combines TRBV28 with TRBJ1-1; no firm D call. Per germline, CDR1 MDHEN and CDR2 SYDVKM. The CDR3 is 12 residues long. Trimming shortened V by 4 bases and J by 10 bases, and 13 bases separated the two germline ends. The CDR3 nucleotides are TGTGCCAGCAGTTCTTATCGTGGAGGAGCTTTCTTT. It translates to CASSSYRGGAFF.

Written as DNA, the CDR3 is TGCGCCAGCAGCAGGGGCGGTTTCGAAAAACTGTTTTTT. Its translation is CASSRGGFEKLFF. This chain connects TRBV10-2 to TRBJ1-4; D may be TRBD1 (6 bases). The CDR3 loop spans 13 amino acids. Trimming shortened V by 6 bases and J by 8 bases, and 13 bases separated the two germline ends. Per germline, CDR1 WSHSY and CDR2 SAAADI.

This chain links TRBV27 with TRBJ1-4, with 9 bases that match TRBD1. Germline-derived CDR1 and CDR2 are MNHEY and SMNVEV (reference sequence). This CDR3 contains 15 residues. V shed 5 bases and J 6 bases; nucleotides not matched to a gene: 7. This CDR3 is CASSPRQGVDEKLFF. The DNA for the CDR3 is TGTGCCAGCAGTCCAAGACAGGGGGTGGATGAAAAACTGTTTTTT.

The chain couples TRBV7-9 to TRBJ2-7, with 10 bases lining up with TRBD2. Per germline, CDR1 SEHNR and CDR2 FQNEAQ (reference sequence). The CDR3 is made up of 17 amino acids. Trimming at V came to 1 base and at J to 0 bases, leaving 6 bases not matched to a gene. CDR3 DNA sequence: TGTGCCAGCAGCTTAGATGCTAGCGGGAGTGTCTCCTACGAGCAGTACTTC. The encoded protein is CASSLDASGSVSYEQYF.

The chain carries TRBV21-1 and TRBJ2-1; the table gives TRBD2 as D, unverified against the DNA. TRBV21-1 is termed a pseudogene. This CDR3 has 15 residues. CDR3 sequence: CANVSDVLIYNEQFF. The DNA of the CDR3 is TGTGCCAACGTAAGCGACGTTCTTATTTACAATGAGCAGTTCTTC.